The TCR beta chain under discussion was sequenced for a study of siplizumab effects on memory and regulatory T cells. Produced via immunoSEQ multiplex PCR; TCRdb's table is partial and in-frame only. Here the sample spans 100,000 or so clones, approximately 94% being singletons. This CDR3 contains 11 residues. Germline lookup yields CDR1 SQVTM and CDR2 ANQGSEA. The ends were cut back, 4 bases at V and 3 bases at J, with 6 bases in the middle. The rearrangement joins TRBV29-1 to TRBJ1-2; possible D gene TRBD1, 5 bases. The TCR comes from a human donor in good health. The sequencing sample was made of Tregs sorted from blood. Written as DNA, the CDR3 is TGCAGCGTTGGGACATACTATGGCTACACCTTC. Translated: CSVGTYYGYTF.